A single sample gave rise to the 2 T cell receptor beta chains below, sequenced in a study of T cells in Graves' hyperthyroidism and ophthalmopathy. TCR beta CDR3 regions were amplified from RNA transcripts. Carried out on the TCR CDR3, a first-round RT-PCR used the HTBI primer set. Each CDR3 protein is one row after TCRdb ran MiXCR on the multiplex PCR reads. The sample lists some 600,000 distinct CDR3 sequences, about 14% occurring once. Specimen: blood. The receptors were sampled from a woman aged 25 to 45 with Graves' hyperthyroidism that later progressed to Graves' ophthalmopathy.

This clonotype was counted many times. The CDR3 protein is CASSLPAGKVYEQYF. CDR3 coding DNA: TGTGCCAGCAGCTTACCGGCAGGGAAAGTCTACGAGCAGTACTTC. The rearrangement joins TRBV7-9 to TRBJ2-7, with D maybe TRBD1 (5 bases). The V end was cut by 2 bases, the J end by 3 bases, with 14 bases between. From germline, CDR1 is SEHNR and CDR2 FQNEAQ (reference sequence). This CDR3 contains 15 residues.

The V call is TRBV27, the J call TRBJ1-2; 7 nucleotides agree with TRBD1. J lost 4 bases, V lost 7 bases, and 18 bases had no gene match. CDR1 and CDR2 from the germline V gene are MNHEY and SMNVEV (reference sequence). The CDR3 sequence is 17 residues long. The CDR3 bases are TGTGCCAGCAACTTTAAGACAGGGCAACCTCCCCCCTATGGCTACACCTTC. Encoded protein: CASNFKTGQPPPYGYTF.